This T cell receptor beta chain comes out of a study of blood T cell repertoires in COVID-19. Study in general: T cells, B-cell-depleted T cells, or PBMCs supplied cDNA or gDNA.

Some clones are missing from TCRdb's copy, which holds only in-frame ones; the method was immunoSEQ multiplex PCR. The sample holds 200,000 to 300,000 clones, 75% to 85% seen once. This CDR3 is 14 amino acids long. Trimming cost V 2 bases and J 7 bases; bases outside gene matches: 8. The germline V gene has CDR1 SGDLS and CDR2 YYNGEE. The chain couples TRBV9 to TRBJ1-2; 7 nucleotides align to TRBD1. The sample consisted of peripheral blood. The sequence came from a woman aged 70-85 years with acute or convalescent COVID-19. The CDR3 DNA follows: TGTGCCAGCAGCGTGCGGGCAGCAGGGGGTGGCTACACCTTC. Translated: CASSVRAAGGGYTF.